This TCR beta chain was recovered during a study of T-cell memory formation after mild COVID-19. The CDR3 has 12 amino acids. The V and J ends lost 4 bases and 8 bases respectively, with 10 bases between them. The germline V gene has CDR1 SGDLS and CDR2 YYNGEE. TCRdb re-analysed the 5' RACE reads in MiXCR, keeping a single row per CDR3 protein. The repertoire consists of around 390,000 distinct CDR3 sequences, with 15% to 20% occurring once and the leading ten covering around a fifth. This receptor was taken from a man between 18 and 29 years old who had mild COVID-19 (a few samples of this study predate the infection). Cell type and time point are not known. The V call is TRBV9, the J call TRBJ2-1; the D gene is possibly TRBD2 (6 bases). Sample: PBMCs or a T cell subset sorted from them (not recorded which). The CDR3, as DNA: TGTGCCAGCAGCACTAGCAGGTATGAGCAGTTCTTC. This translates into CASSTSRYEQFF.